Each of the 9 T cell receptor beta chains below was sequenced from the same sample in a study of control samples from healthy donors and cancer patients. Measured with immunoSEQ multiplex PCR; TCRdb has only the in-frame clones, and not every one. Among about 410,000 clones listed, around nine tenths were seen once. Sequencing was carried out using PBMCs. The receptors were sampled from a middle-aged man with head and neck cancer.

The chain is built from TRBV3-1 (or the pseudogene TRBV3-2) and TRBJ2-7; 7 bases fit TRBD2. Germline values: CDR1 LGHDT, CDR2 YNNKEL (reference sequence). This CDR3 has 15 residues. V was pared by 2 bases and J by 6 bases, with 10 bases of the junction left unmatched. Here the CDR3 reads CASSQKSGESSEQYF. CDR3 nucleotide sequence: TGTGCCAGCAGCCAAAAGAGCGGGGAATCATCCGAGCAGTACTTC.

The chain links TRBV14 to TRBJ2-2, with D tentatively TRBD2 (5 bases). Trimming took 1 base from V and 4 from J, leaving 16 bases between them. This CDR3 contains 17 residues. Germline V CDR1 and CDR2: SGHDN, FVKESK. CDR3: CASSQGAYWRATGELFF. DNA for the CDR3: TGTGCCAGCAGCCAAGGAGCCTACTGGCGGGCCACCGGGGAGCTGTTTTTT.

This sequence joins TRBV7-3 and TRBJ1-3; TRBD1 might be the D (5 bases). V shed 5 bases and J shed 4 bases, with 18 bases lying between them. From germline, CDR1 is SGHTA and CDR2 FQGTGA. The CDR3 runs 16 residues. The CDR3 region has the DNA TGTGCCAGCAGCCCGGGACCCTCCAGAGCCGGAAACACCATATATTTT. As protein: CASSPGPSRAGNTIYF.

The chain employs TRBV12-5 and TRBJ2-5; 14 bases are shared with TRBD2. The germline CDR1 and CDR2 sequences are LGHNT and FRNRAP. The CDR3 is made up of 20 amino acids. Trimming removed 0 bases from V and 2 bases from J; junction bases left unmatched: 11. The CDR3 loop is CASGLVRGTSGREVQETQYF. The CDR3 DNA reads TGTGCTAGTGGTTTGGTACGAGGGACTAGCGGGAGAGAGGTTCAAGAGACCCAGTACTTC.

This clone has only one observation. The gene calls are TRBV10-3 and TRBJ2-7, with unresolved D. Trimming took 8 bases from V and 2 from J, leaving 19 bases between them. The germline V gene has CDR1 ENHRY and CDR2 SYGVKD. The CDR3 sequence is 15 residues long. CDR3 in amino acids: CAIAETPARTYEQYF. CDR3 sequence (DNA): TGTGCCATCGCGGAAACCCCGGCCCGAACCTACGAGCAGTACTTC.

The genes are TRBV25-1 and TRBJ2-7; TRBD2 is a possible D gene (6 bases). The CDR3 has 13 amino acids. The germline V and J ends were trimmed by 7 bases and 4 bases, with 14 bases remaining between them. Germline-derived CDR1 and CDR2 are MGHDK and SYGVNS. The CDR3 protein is CASKGLPAYEQYF. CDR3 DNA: TGTGCCAGCAAGGGACTGCCGGCTTACGAGCAGTACTTC.

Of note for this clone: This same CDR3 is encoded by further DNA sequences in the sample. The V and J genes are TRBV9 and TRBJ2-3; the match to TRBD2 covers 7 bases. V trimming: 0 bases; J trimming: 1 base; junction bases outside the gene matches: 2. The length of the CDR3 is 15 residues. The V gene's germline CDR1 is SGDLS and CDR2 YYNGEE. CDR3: CASSVVAGGTDTQYF. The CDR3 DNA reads TGTGCCAGCAGCGTAGTAGCGGGCGGCACAGATACGCAGTATTTT. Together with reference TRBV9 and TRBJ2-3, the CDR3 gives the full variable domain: DSGVTQTPKHLITATGQRVTLRCSPRSGDLSVYWYQQSLDQGLQFLIQYYNGEERAKGNILERFSAQQFPDLHSELNLSSLELGDSALYFCASSVVAGGTDTQYFGPGTRLTVL.

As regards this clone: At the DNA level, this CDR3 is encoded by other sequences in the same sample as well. The CDR3 DNA reads as TGTGCCAGTAGTTCCGGAGGTTACGAGCAGTACTTC. Translation gives CASSSGGYEQYF. The rearrangement joins TRBV19 to TRBJ2-7; the D gene is possibly TRBD2 (5 bases). CDR3 length equals 12 residues. Germline-derived CDR1 and CDR2 are LNHDA and SQIVND (reference sequence). V was clipped by 5 bases and J by 4 bases, with 9 bases between them.

The CDR3, as DNA: TGTGCCAGCAGTTTTCATGCGGGGGGCGTGTACGAGCAGTACTTC. Translating it yields CASSFHAGGVYEQYF. V gene TRBV28 combines with J gene TRBJ2-7; 8 bases match TRBD2. Trimming at V came to 3 bases and at J to 4 bases, leaving 8 bases not matched to a gene. The CDR3 is 15 residues long. From germline, CDR1 is MDHEN and CDR2 SYDVKM.